This TCR beta chain stems from a study of T cell responses to AZD1222 COVID-19 vaccine. This clone has a handful of counts. The data were produced by immunoSEQ multiplex PCR, yet TCRdb's version contains in-frame clones alone and is incomplete. The sample consists of approximately 150,000 clones, around nine tenths of them appearing once. The clonotype was recovered from an adult in good health. Material: peripheral blood, obtained on day 0 of AZD1222 vaccination.

The CDR3 sequence: CASSLTGGWEQYF. DNA for the CDR3: TGTGCCAGCAGTCTAACAGGGGGGTGGGAGCAGTACTTC. V is TRBV27 and J is TRBJ2-7, with 8 bases fitting TRBD1. This CDR3 contains 13 residues. Trimming cost V 5 bases and J 7 bases; bases outside gene matches: 7. CDR1 is MNHEY and CDR2 is SMNVEV in the germline V gene (reference sequence).